The rows below give T cell receptor beta chains drawn from one sample of a study of T cell changes during pregnancy in multiple sclerosis. Here immunoSEQ multiplex PCR was the method, and the copy in TCRdb shows in-frame clones only, minus some. The data show under 50,000 clones, roughly nine tenths seen once. This material consisted of peripheral blood, taken in the first trimester of pregnancy. Source of these receptors: a female donor in good health, enrolled as a control in a pregnancy study. Both conserved end residues are part of each CDR3. The D gene is left open where the match is weak. The size field is filled for only some rows; it gives once, few, many or a size class.

D	J	size	V	CDR3	DNA
TRBD1	TRBJ2-1	NA	TRBV13	CASSLGTGSSYNEQFF	TGTGCCAGCAGCTTAGGGACAGGGAGCTCCTACAATGAGCAGTTCTTC
NA	TRBJ2-3	once	TRBV19	CASSWTVTDTQYF	TGTGCCAGTAGTTGGACAGTCACAGATACGCAGTATTTT
TRBD2	TRBJ2-1	NA	TRBV5-1	CASSFRLADSNEQFF	TGCGCCAGCAGCTTCCGACTAGCGGATAGCAATGAGCAGTTCTTC
NA	TRBJ2-5	NA	TRBV18	CASSLRGQETQYF	TGTGCCAGCTCACTCCGGGGGCAAGAGACCCAGTACTTC
TRBD2	TRBJ2-1	NA	TRBV10-3	CAIRTDLGTSGRDEQFF	TGTGCCATCAGAACCGATTTAGGGACTAGCGGGAGGGATGAGCAGTTCTTC
NA	TRBJ2-7	NA	TRBV7-2	CASSLESGTARYF	TGTGCCAGCAGCTTAGAATCAGGCACCGCGAGGTACTTC
NA	TRBJ2-7	NA	TRBV5-1	CASSLPVGDEQYF	TGCGCCAGCAGCCTCCCGGTCGGGGACGAGCAGTACTTC
NA	TRBJ2-3	once	TRBV19	CASSMVSQGWDTQYF	TGTGCCAGTAGTATGGTGTCGCAGGGTTGGGATACGCAGTATTTT
NA	TRBJ1-3	NA	TRBV30	CASGQISGNTIYF	TGTGCCTCTGGACAGATCTCTGGAAACACCATATATTTT
NA	TRBJ1-2	NA	TRBV19	CASSIDRAAGYTF	TGTGCCAGTAGTATAGACAGGGCCGCTGGCTACACCTTC
TRBD1	TRBJ1-2	NA	TRBV19	CASSSDRNYGYTF	TGTGCCAGTAGTTCGGACAGGAACTATGGCTACACCTTC
NA	TRBJ2-5	NA	TRBV7-6	CASSSRELETQYF	TGTGCCAGCAGCAGTCGGGAGCTAGAGACCCAGTACTTC
NA	TRBJ1-2	NA	TRBV9	CASSVGGGLYGYTF	TGTGCCAGCAGCGTAGGAGGGGGTCTCTATGGCTACACCTTC
TRBD2	TRBJ2-3	NA	TRBV2	CASTAATSEGTDTQYF	TGTGCCAGCACGGCCGCTACTAGCGAGGGCACAGATACGCAGTATTTT
NA	TRBJ1-1	once	TRBV5-4	CASSLRGNTEAFF	TGTGCCAGCAGCTTGAGGGGGAACACTGAAGCTTTCTTT
NA	TRBJ2-7	NA	TRBV2	CASRLRQTAYEQYF	TGTGCCAGCAGACTCAGACAGACTGCCTACGAGCAGTACTTC
NA	TRBJ1-2	NA	TRBV28	CASSPEHRDPRGYTF	TGTGCCAGCAGCCCTGAACACAGGGATCCGAGGGGCTACACCTTC
TRBD2	TRBJ2-2	NA	TRBV19	CASSIGRGTSGRAGRGNTGELFF	TGTGCCAGTAGTATAGGAAGAGGGACTAGCGGGAGGGCGGGTAGGGGGAACACCGGGGAGCTGTTTTTT
NA	TRBJ2-7	NA	TRBV29-1	CSVRRDIASHEQYF	TGCAGCGTCCGCCGGGACATCGCTTCCCACGAGCAGTACTTC
TRBD1	TRBJ2-5	NA	TRBV6-5	CASSYPGQGRETQYF	TGTGCCAGCAGTTACCCGGGACAGGGCAGAGAGACCCAGTACTTC